The present TCR beta chain was sequenced within a study of blood T cell repertoires in COVID-19. Turning to the study itself: T cells, B-cell-depleted T cells, or PBMCs supplied cDNA or gDNA.

The data were produced by immunoSEQ multiplex PCR, yet TCRdb's version contains in-frame clones alone and is incomplete. This sample carries around 110,000 clones, about nine tenths of them seen once, and the ten largest clones take approximately 1.9%. V shed 5 bases, J shed 9 bases, and the junction held 6 bases outside the gene matches. This CDR3 contains 13 residues. Germline V gene sequence: CDR1 MNHNY, CDR2 SVGAGI (reference sequence). Sequencing was carried out using peripheral blood. The receptor was derived from a human donor with active COVID-19. The donor label of this sample is uncertain. The chain combines TRBV6-6 with TRBJ1-5; 8 bases align to TRBD1. The CDR3 is CASSDRGGTPQHF. The DNA for the CDR3 is TGTGCCAGCAGTGACAGGGGAGGGACGCCCCAGCATTTT.